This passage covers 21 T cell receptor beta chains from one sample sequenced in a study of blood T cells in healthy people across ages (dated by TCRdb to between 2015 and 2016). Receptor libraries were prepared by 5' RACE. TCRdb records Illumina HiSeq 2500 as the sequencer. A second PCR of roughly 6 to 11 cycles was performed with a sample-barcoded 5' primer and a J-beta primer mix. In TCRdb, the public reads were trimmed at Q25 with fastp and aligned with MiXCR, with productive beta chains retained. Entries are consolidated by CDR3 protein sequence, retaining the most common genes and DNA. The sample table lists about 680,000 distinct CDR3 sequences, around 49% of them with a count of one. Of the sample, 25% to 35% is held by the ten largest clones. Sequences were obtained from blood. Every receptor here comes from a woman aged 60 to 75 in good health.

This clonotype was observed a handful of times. CDR3: CSAHNRGSSYNSPLHF. The DNA of the CDR3 is TGCAGTGCCCATAACAGGGGGAGCTCCTATAATTCACCCCTCCACTTT. V usage is TRBV20-1 and J usage is TRBJ1-6; 8 bases map to TRBD1. The CDR3 has 16 amino acids. Germline CDR1 and CDR2: DFQATT and SNEGSKA (reference sequence). With V trimmed by 6 bases and J by 0 bases, 7 bases remained unmatched.

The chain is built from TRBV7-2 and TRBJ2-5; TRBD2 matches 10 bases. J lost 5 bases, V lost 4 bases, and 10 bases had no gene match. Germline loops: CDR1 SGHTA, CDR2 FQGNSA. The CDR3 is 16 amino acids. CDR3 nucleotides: TGTGCCAGCAGCTCCACAGCGGGAGGGCCGTGGGAGACCCAGTACTTC. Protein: CASSSTAGGPWETQYF.

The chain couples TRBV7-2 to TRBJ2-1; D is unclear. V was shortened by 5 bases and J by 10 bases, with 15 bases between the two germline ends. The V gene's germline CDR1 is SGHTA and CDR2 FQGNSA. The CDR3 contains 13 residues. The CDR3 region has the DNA TGTGCCAGCAGCAGCAGCTCTAGGTTCGAGCAGTTCTTC. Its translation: CASSSSSRFEQFF.

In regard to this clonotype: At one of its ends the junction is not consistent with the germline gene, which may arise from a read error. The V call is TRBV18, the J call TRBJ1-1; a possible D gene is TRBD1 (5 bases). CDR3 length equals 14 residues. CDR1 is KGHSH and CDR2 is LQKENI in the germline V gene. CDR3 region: CASSQKGPNTEAFF. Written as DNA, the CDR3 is TGTGCCAGCTCACAGAAGGGACCGAACACGGAAGCTTTCTTT.

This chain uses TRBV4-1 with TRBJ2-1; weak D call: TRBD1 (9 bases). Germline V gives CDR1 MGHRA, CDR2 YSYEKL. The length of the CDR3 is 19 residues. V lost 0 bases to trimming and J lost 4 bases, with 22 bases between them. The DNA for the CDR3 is TGCGCCAGCAGCCAAGATGCGGGGGGCGTCGGACAGGGGTACAATGAGCAGTTCTTC. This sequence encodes CASSQDAGGVGQGYNEQFF.

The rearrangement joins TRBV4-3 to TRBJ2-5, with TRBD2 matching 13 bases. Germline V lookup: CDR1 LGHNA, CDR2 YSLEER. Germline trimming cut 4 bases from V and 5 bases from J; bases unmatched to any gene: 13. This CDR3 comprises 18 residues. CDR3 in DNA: TGCGCCAGCAGCCGAGGGACTAGCGGGAATCTCGGTTGGGAGACCCAGTACTTC. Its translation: CASSRGTSGNLGWETQYF.

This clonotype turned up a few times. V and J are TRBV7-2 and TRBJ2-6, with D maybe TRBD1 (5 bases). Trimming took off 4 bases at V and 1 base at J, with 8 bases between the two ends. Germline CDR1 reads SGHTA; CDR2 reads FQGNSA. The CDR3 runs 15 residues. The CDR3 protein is CASSSRVSGANVLTF. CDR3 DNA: TGTGCCAGCAGCTCCAGGGTGTCTGGGGCCAACGTCCTGACTTTC.

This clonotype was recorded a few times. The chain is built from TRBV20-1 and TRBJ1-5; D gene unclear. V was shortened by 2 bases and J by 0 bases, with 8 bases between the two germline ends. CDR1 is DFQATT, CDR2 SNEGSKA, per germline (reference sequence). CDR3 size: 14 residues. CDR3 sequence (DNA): TGCAGTGCTAGACCGGGGTATAGCAATCAGCCCCAGCATTTT. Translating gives CSARPGYSNQPQHF.

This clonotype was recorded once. The chain's CDR3 is CASSSTGQNYEQYF. The CDR3 DNA sequence: TGTGCCAGCAGCTCGACAGGGCAAAACTACGAGCAGTACTTC. The chain has TRBV7-9 and TRBJ2-7; 7 bases are a match to TRBD1. CDR3 length: 14 residues. CDR1 and CDR2 (germline): SEHNR, FQNEAQ (reference sequence). V lost 4 bases, J lost 3 bases, and 6 bases stayed unmatched. Drawing the rest from reference TRBV7-9 and TRBJ2-7, the complete variable domain is DTGVSQNPRHKITKRGQNVTFRCDPISEHNRLYWYRQTLGQGPEFLTYFQNEAQLEKSRLLSDRFSAERPKGSFSTLEIQRTEQGDSAMYLCASSSTGQNYEQYFGPGTRLTVT.

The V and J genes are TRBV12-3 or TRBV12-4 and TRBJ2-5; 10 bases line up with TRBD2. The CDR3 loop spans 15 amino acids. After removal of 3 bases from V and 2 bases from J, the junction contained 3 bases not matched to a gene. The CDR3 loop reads CASSLGTSDQETQYF. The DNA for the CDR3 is TGTGCCAGCAGTTTGGGGACTAGCGATCAAGAGACCCAGTACTTC.

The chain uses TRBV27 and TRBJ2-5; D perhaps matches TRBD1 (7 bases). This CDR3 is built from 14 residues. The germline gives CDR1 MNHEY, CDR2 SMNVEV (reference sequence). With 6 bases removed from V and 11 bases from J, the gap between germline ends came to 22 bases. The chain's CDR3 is CASRRDSILREQYF. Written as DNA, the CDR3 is TGTGCCAGCAGGCGGGACAGCATCTTACGAGAGCAGTACTTC.

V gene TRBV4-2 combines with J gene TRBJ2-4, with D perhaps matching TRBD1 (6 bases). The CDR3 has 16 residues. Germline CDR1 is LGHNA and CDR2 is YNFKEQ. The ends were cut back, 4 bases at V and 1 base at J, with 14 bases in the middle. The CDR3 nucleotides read TGTGCCAGCAGCCCGGGACAACCCCTGGCCAAAAACATTCAGTACTTC. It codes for CASSPGQPLAKNIQYF.

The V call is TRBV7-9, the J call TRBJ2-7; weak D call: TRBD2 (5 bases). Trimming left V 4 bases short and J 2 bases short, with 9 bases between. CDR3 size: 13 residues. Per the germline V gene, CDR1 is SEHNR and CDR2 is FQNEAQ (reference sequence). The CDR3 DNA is TGTGCCAGCAGCTCCTGGACTCCCTACGAGCAGTACTTC. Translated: CASSSWTPYEQYF. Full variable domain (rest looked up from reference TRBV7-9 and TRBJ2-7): DTGVSQNPRHKITKRGQNVTFRCDPISEHNRLYWYRQTLGQGPEFLTYFQNEAQLEKSRLLSDRFSAERPKGSFSTLEIQRTEQGDSAMYLCASSSWTPYEQYFGPGTRLTVT.

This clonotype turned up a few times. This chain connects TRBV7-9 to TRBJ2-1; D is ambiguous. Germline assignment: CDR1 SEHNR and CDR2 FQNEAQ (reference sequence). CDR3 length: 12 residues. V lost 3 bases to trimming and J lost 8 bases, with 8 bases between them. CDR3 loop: CASSLGTDEQFF. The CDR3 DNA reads TGTGCCAGCAGCTTGGGCACGGATGAGCAGTTCTTC.

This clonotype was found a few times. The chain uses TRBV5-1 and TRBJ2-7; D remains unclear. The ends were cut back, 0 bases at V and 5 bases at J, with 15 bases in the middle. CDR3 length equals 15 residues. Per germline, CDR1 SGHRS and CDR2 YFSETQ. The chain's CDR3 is CASSLAGGSAHEQYF. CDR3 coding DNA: TGCGCCAGCAGCTTGGCAGGTGGGTCTGCCCACGAGCAGTACTTC. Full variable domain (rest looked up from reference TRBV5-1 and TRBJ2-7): KAGVTQTPRYLIKTRGQQVTLSCSPISGHRSVSWYQQTPGQGLQFLFEYFSETQRNKGNFPGRFSGRQFSNSRSEMNVSTLELGDSALYLCASSLAGGSAHEQYFGPGTRLTVT.

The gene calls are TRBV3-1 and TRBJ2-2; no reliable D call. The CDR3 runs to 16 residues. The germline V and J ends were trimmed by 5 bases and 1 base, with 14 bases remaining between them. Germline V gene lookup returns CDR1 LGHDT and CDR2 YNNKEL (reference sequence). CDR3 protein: CASSEHLQVNTGELFF. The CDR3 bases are TGTGCCAGCAGCGAACACCTTCAAGTGAACACCGGGGAGCTGTTTTTT. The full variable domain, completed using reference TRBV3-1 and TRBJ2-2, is DTAVSQTPKYLVTQMGNDKSIKCEQNLGHDTMYWYKQDSKKFLKIMFSYNNKELIINETVPNRFSPKSPDKAHLNLHINSLELGDSAVYFCASSEHLQVNTGELFFGEGSRLTVL.

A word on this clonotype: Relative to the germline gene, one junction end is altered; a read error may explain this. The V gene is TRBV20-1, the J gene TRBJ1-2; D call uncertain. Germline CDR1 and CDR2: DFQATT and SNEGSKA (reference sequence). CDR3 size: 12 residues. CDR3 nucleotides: TGCAGTGCTAGCAAAAATGACTATGACTACACCTTC. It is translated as CSASKNDYDYTF.

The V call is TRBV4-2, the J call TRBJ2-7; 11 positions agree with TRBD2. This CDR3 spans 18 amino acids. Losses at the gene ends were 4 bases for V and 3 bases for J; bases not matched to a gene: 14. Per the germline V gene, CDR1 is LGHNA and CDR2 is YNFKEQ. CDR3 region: CASSPTRATSGGRYEQYF. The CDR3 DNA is TGTGCCAGCAGCCCCACGCGCGCTACTAGCGGGGGCCGCTACGAGCAGTACTTC.

The CDR3 region is CASSQTGPGHYGYTF. In nucleotides, the CDR3 is TGTGCCAGCAGCCAGACAGGGCCCGGGCACTATGGCTACACCTTC. The genes are TRBV7-9 and TRBJ1-2; 7 bases agree with TRBD1. CDR3 length: 15 amino acids. V shed 5 bases and J 3 bases; nucleotides not matched to a gene: 9. CDR1 and CDR2 from the germline V gene are SEHNR and FQNEAQ (reference sequence).

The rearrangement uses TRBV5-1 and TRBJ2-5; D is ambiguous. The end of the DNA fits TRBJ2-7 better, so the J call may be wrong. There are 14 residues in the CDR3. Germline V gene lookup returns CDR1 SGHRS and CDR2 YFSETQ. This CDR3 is CASSTDQTPYEQYF. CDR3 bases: TGCGCCAGCAGCACGGACCAAACCCCCTACGAGCAGTACTTC.

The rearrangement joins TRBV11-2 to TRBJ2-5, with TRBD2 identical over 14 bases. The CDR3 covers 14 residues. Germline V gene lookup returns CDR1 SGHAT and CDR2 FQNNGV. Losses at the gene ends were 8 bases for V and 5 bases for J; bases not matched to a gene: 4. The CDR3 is CASGRLAGGETQYF. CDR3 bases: TGTGCCAGCGGTAGACTAGCGGGAGGGGAGACCCAGTACTTC. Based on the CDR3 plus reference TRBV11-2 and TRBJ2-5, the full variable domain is EAGVAQSPRYKIIEKRQSVAFWCNPISGHATLYWYQQILGQGPKLLIQFQNNGVVDDSQLPKDRFSAERLKGVDSTLKIQPAKLEDSAVYLCASGRLAGGETQYFGPGTRLLVL.